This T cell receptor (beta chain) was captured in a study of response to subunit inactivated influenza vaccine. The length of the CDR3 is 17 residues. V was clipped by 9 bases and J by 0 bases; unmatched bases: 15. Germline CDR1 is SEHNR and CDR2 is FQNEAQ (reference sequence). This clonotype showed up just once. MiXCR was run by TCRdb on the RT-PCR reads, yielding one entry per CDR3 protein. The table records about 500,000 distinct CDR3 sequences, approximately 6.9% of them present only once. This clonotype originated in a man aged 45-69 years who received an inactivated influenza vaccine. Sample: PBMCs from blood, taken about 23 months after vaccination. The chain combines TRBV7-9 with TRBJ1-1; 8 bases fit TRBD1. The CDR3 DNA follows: TGTGCCAGTAGCGTTCGGTTGGTCAGGGGGCTGAACACTGAAGCTTTCTTT. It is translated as CASSVRLVRGLNTEAFF.